Listed below are T cell receptor beta chains from one sample, sequenced in a study of long-term antiretroviral therapy in people with HIV. Assay: immunoSEQ multiplex PCR; the TCRdb copy retains only in-frame clones and omits some. The sample yields tens of thousands of clones, 90% to 95% seen once. The sequenced sample was unsorted PBMCs, obtained 4.4 years after starting antiretroviral therapy. The receptors shown here come from a woman between 50 and 59 years old with HIV. CDR3s include the opening cysteine and the closing phenylalanine or tryptophan. D genes are given only for firm matches. Not every row has a clone size; where given, it reads once, few, many or a size class.

J gene	V gene	clone size	D gene	CDR3 DNA	CDR3 protein
TRBJ1-2	TRBV7-6	NA	NA	TGTGCCAGCAGCCGGGGGGATGGCTACACCTTC	CASSRGDGYTF
TRBJ1-1	TRBV5-6	NA	NA	TGTGCCAGCAGCCTAGGACCGGGACTCGCTGAAGCTTTCTTT	CASSLGPGLAEAFF
TRBJ2-5	TRBV27	NA	TRBD1	TGTGCCAGCAGTGGACAGGGCGGAGAGACCCAGTACTTC	CASSGQGGETQYF
TRBJ2-7	TRBV2	NA	TRBD1	TGTGCCAGCAGTGTGACAGGGAGCTCCTACGAGCAGTACTTC	CASSVTGSSYEQYF
TRBJ1-2	TRBV4-1	NA	TRBD1	TGCGCCAGCAGCCAAGAACAAGGATGGGGACAGGGGGACTCGGACTATGGCTACACCTTC	CASSQEQGWGQGDSDYGYTF
TRBJ1-3	TRBV10-1	NA	NA	TGCGCCATCATAGACAGGAGCAAATCTGGAAACACCATATATTTT	CAIIDRSKSGNTIYF
TRBJ1-2	TRBV18	few	TRBD1	TGTGCCAGCTCCCAAATCGACAGGGTATCATACACCTTC	CASSQIDRVSYTF
TRBJ2-7	TRBV6-5	NA	NA	TGTGCCAGCAGTTATACGACGGTGGGCTACGAGCAGTACTTC	CASSYTTVGYEQYF
TRBJ1-1	TRBV5-1	NA	NA	TGCGCCAGCAGCTTATCCACAGCGAACACTGAAGCTTTCTTT	CASSLSTANTEAFF
TRBJ1-6	TRBV13	NA	NA	TGTGCCAGCAGCCCGAATGCCGATATACGCTCCTATAATTCACCCCTCCACTTT	CASSPNADIRSYNSPLHF
TRBJ1-1	TRBV10-3	NA	TRBD1	TGTGCCAGCCAAGGGACAGGCGTTCTAACTGAAGCTTTCTTT	CASQGTGVLTEAFF
TRBJ2-7	TRBV6-1	once	NA	TGTGCCAGCAGCGGTCCGAGCAGCTCCTACGAGCAGTACTTC	CASSGPSSSYEQYF
TRBJ2-7	TRBV25-1	NA	NA	TGTGCCAGCAGTGAAACCCCCCGGGGCTCCTACGAGCAGTACTTC	CASSETPRGSYEQYF
TRBJ1-4	TRBV4-1	NA	TRBD1	TGCGCCAGCAGCCAAGATTCCAGGGGGTCTAATGAAAAACTGTTTTTT	CASSQDSRGSNEKLFF
TRBJ2-3	TRBV11-2	NA	TRBD2	TGTGCCAGCAGCTTAGGGACTCTAGCGGGGCTCACAGATACGCAGTATTTT	CASSLGTLAGLTDTQYF
TRBJ2-1	TRBV4-2	NA	TRBD2	TGTGCCAGCAGCCAAGGAGGAGCGGGGGGGTACAATGAGCAGTTCTTC	CASSQGGAGGYNEQFF
TRBJ2-1	TRBV19	NA	NA	TGTGCCAGTAGTATTCGTCAGGTAGGGGACAATGAGCAGTTCTTC	CASSIRQVGDNEQFF
TRBJ2-3	TRBV5-1	once	TRBD2	TGCGCCAGCAGCTGGGGGGGTATTGATACGCAGTATTTT	CASSWGGIDTQYF
TRBJ2-2	TRBV6-4	few	NA	TGTGCCAGCAGTGACTCCCCAGAGGCCGGGGAGCTGTTTTTT	CASSDSPEAGELFF
TRBJ1-1	TRBV5-1	NA	NA	TGCGCCAGCAGCTCTACAGGGAACACTGAAGCTTTCTTT	CASSSTGNTEAFF
TRBJ1-2	TRBV6-1	NA	TRBD1	TGTGCCAGCAGTGATATGGGGACAGGGGTTATTGGCTACACCTTC	CASSDMGTGVIGYTF
TRBJ1-3	TRBV6-1	NA	NA	TGTGCCAGCACCAAAAGTGTACATAGTGGAAACACCATATATTTT	CASTKSVHSGNTIYF
TRBJ1-2	TRBV6-6	NA	NA	TGTGCCAGCAGTTCGCGGACAGCCGGCACGGTTGGCTACACCTTC	CASSSRTAGTVGYTF
TRBJ1-1	TRBV6-5	NA	NA	TGTGCCAGCAGCCGGGATGGCCAGAGACGAGAAGCTTTCTTT	CASSRDGQRREAFF
TRBJ2-3	TRBV7-6	NA	NA	TGTGCCAGCAGCAAAAGGAGGGCTGATACGCAGTATTTT	CASSKRRADTQYF
TRBJ1-2	TRBV16	NA	NA	TGTGCCAGCAGCCAATCAGGCGGGTCCTACACCTTC	CASSQSGGSYTF
TRBJ1-2	TRBV5-1	NA	NA	TGCGCCAGCAGCTTCGCCACAGGGTATGAGTATGGCTACACCTTC	CASSFATGYEYGYTF
TRBJ1-5	TRBV6-6	NA	TRBD1	TGTGCCAGCAGTGGGACAGGGACAAGCAATCAGCCCCAGCATTTT	CASSGTGTSNQPQHF
TRBJ2-7	TRBV11-1	NA	TRBD1	TGTGCCAGCAGATTTGACAGGGCGGGCGAGCAGTATTTC	CASRFDRAGEQYF
TRBJ2-5	TRBV5-8	NA	TRBD1	TGTGCCAGCAGCTCTCGGGACAGGGGCCGAAGCACCAAAGAGACCCAGTACTTC	CASSSRDRGRSTKETQYF
TRBJ1-2	TRBV9	NA	NA	TGTGCCAGCAGCGTAGAACGGAACTATGGCTACACCTTC	CASSVERNYGYTF
TRBJ1-1	TRBV7-9	NA	NA	TGTGCCAGCAGCTTTAGTAGTAACACTGAAGCTTTCTTT	CASSFSSNTEAFF
TRBJ1-2	TRBV4-2	NA	TRBD1	TGTGCCAGCAGCCAAGGCGGGGACAGTGGCTACACCTTC	CASSQGGDSGYTF
TRBJ1-3	TRBV2	NA	NA	TGTGCCAGCAGTGCTGTCCTTCCCTCTGGAAACACCATATATTTT	CASSAVLPSGNTIYF
TRBJ2-2	TRBV11-1	NA	TRBD2	TGTGCCAGCAGCCCGGCGGGGGGCACGAACACCGGGGAGCTGTTTTTT	CASSPAGGTNTGELFF
TRBJ1-3	TRBV6-5	NA	NA	TGTGCCAGCAGTTACTCTTCACATACCTCTGGAAACACCATATATTTT	CASSYSSHTSGNTIYF
TRBJ2-1	TRBV30	NA	TRBD2	TGTGCCTGGGGGCGCCCCGCGGGGGTAGGACAGCAGTTCTTC	CAWGRPAGVGQQFF
TRBJ2-3	TRBV18	NA	TRBD2	TGTGCCAGCTCACCGGCCAGCGGGGGTCACACAGATACGCAGTATTTT	CASSPASGGHTDTQYF
TRBJ1-5	TRBV18	NA	NA	TGTGCCAGCTCGCCTCAGGCGGCGGAAGGTCAGCCCCAGCATTTT	CASSPQAAEGQPQHF
TRBJ1-3	TRBV18	once	NA	TGTGCCAGCTCACCAACCTACAGGGAATCTGGAAACACCATATATTTT	CASSPTYRESGNTIYF
TRBJ2-7	TRBV4-1	NA	NA	TGCGCCAGCAGCCAAGGAGACACACACTACGAGCAGTACTTC	CASSQGDTHYEQYF
TRBJ2-2	TRBV27	NA	NA	TGTGCCAGCAGTTTAGGCCAGGGGAGGTCGAACACCGGGGAGCTGTTTTTT	CASSLGQGRSNTGELFF
TRBJ2-1	TRBV7-9	NA	TRBD2	TGTGCCAGCAGCTTAGGCGCGGGGGATGCCAATGAGCAGTTCTTC	CASSLGAGDANEQFF
TRBJ2-1	TRBV6-5	once	NA	TGTGCCAGCAGGCAAAGCTCCTACAATGAGCAGTTCTTC	CASRQSSYNEQFF
TRBJ1-6	TRBV5-1	NA	NA	TGCGCCAGCAGCTCGAACCAAGACGCACCCCTCCACTTT	CASSSNQDAPLHF